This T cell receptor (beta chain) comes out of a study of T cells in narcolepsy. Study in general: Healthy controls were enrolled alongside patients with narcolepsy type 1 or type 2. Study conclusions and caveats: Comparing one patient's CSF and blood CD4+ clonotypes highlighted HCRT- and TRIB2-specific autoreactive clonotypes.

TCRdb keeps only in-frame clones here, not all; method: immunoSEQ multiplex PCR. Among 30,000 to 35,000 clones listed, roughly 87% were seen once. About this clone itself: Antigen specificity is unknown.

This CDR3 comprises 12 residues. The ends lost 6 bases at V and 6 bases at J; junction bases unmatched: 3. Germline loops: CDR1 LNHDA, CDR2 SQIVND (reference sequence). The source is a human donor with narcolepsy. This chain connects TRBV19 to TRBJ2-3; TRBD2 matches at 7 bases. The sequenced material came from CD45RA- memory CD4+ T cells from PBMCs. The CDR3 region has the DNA TGTGCCAGTAGCGGGGGGTACGATACGCAGTATTTT. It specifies CASSGGYDTQYF.